The next 22 T cell receptor beta chains were all read from a single sample in a study of cytomegalovirus exposure and HLA in healthy donors. In the PCR, 60 Vbeta and 13 Jbeta primers were used. Some clones are missing from TCRdb's copy, which holds only in-frame ones; the method was immunoSEQ multiplex PCR. The sample contains some 170,000 clones, over 70% of which appear only once. Input material: PBMCs. All receptors come from a woman aged 25 to 39 in good health and CMV-seronegative.

The rearrangement uses TRBV28 and TRBJ2-7, with 10 bases identical to TRBD2. From germline, CDR1 is MDHEN and CDR2 SYDVKM. There are 15 residues in the CDR3. V gave up 4 bases and J gave up 9 bases; unmatched junction bases: 12. The CDR3 is CASSSPPSGGYGQYF. For the CDR3, the DNA is TGTGCCAGCAGTTCCCCCCCTAGCGGGGGATATGGGCAGTACTTC.

This chain joins TRBV6-4 and TRBJ1-2, with 7 nucleotides matching TRBD1. This CDR3 comprises 15 residues. From germline, CDR1 is MRHNA and CDR2 SNTAGT. Germline trimming cut 4 bases from V and 9 bases from J; bases unmatched to any gene: 14. DNA of the CDR3: TGTGCCAGCAGTGGTCAAGAAGACAGGGTAGGTAGCTACACCTTC. This encodes CASSGQEDRVGSYTF.

The genes are TRBV7-3 and TRBJ2-1; 9 bases agree with TRBD2. Germline CDR1 and CDR2: SGHTA and FQGTGA. The CDR3 covers 16 residues. V gave up 5 bases and J gave up 2 bases; unmatched junction bases: 7. The CDR3 nucleotides read TGTGCCAGCAGCGCAGGCCCTAGCGGGGCCTACAATGAGCAGTTCTTC. Amino acid sequence: CASSAGPSGAYNEQFF.

This clone was found once. The chain has TRBV29-1 and TRBJ2-1, with 8 positions matching TRBD1. Losses at the gene ends were 7 bases for V and 6 bases for J; bases not matched to a gene: 14. The CDR3 is 15 residues long. Germline V CDR1 and CDR2: SQVTM, ANQGSEA. CDR3 protein: CSALQRTGFVNEQFF. DNA of the CDR3: TGCAGCGCTCTACAGCGGACAGGGTTCGTCAATGAGCAGTTCTTC.

This clone turned up a few times. The chain couples TRBV4-3 to TRBJ1-4, with D possibly being TRBD1 (6 bases). Trimming removed 0 bases at V and 4 bases at J, with 12 bases between. The CDR3 runs to 16 residues. The germline V gene has CDR1 LGHNA and CDR2 YSLEER. The DNA of the CDR3 is TGCGCCAGCAGCCAAGACAGTGGACAGATTAATGAAAAACTGTTTTTT. Translation gives CASSQDSGQINEKLFF.

This chain joins TRBV4-1 and TRBJ2-4; 7 nucleotides line up with TRBD2. Germline trimming cut 1 base from V and 0 bases from J; bases unmatched to any gene: 18. The germline gives CDR1 MGHRA, CDR2 YSYEKL. The CDR3 is 21 residues long. The CDR3 DNA follows: TGCGCCAGCAGCCAAGGCGGGGTACCGGGACTACGTACACTAGCCAAAAACATTCAGTACTTC. Translated, it gives CASSQGGVPGLRTLAKNIQYF.

This chain connects TRBV4-3 to TRBJ1-5, with 9 bases aligning to TRBD1. V was clipped by 2 bases and J by 7 bases; unmatched bases: 6. From germline, CDR1 is LGHNA and CDR2 YSLEER. The CDR3 has 15 residues. The CDR3 nucleotides are TGCGCCAGCAGCCAACACCGGGACAGGGCCCAGCCCCAGCATTTT. This translates into CASSQHRDRAQPQHF.

The DNA for the CDR3 is TGCGCCAGCAGCTGGGGACTAGTTGGAGAGACCCAGTACTTC. Protein: CASSWGLVGETQYF. V usage is TRBV5-1 and J usage is TRBJ2-5, with 8 bases lining up with TRBD2. CDR3 length: 14 amino acids. V dropped 3 bases and J dropped 4; count of bases not matched to a gene: 5. Germline values: CDR1 SGHRS, CDR2 YFSETQ.

This clone was seen only once. This rearrangement joins TRBV27 to TRBJ2-1; possible D gene TRBD1, 6 bases. Trimming shortened V by 5 bases and J by 3 bases, and 11 bases separated the two germline ends. Germline V gene data show CDR1 as MNHEY and CDR2 as SMNVEV (reference sequence). The CDR3 has 14 amino acids. The CDR3 DNA reads as TGTGCCAGCAGTGCGAGACAGGACTACAATGAGCAGTTCTTC. This gives the protein CASSARQDYNEQFF.

This rearrangement joins TRBV7-9 to TRBJ2-5; D is possibly TRBD2 (5 bases). Germline V gene sequence: CDR1 SEHNR, CDR2 FQNEAQ (reference sequence). V was cut by 2 bases and J by 5 bases, with 9 bases left in between. The CDR3 extends over 13 amino acids. The CDR3 DNA sequence: TGTGCCAGCAGCTTACCGGGAACGGAGACCCAGTACTTC. This codes for CASSLPGTETQYF. Together with reference TRBV7-9 and TRBJ2-5, the CDR3 gives the full variable domain: DTGVSQNPRHKITKRGQNVTFRCDPISEHNRLYWYRQTLGQGPEFLTYFQNEAQLEKSRLLSDRFSAERPKGSFSTLEIQRTEQGDSAMYLCASSLPGTETQYFGPGTRLLVL.

The CDR3 nucleotides read TGTGCCAGCAGTTACGGCGGGACAGGGGACGGCTACACCTTC. Translation: CASSYGGTGDGYTF. The chain employs TRBV6-5 and TRBJ1-2; TRBD1 agrees at 10 bases. This CDR3 contains 14 residues. V was pared by 2 bases and J by 8 bases, with 5 bases of the junction left unmatched. The germline gives CDR1 MNHEY, CDR2 SVGAGI.

The chain recombines TRBV28 with TRBJ2-5; a weak D match, TRBD1 (6 bases). The CDR3 runs to 16 residues. V was shortened by 6 bases and J by 2 bases, with 19 bases between the two germline ends. The germline V gene has CDR1 MDHEN and CDR2 SYDVKM. CDR3: CASRRRLRDKQETQYF. The CDR3 DNA follows: TGTGCCAGCAGGAGACGGCTCCGGGACAAACAAGAGACCCAGTACTTC. The full variable domain, rest sourced from reference TRBV28 and TRBJ2-5, is DVKVTQSSRYLVKRTGEKVFLECVQDMDHENMFWYRQDPGLGLRLIYFSYDVKMKEKGDIPEGYSVSREKKERFSLILESASTNQTSMYLCASRRRLRDKQETQYFGPGTRLLVL.

The V call is TRBV29-1, the J call TRBJ2-2, with 7 bases fitting TRBD1. CDR3 length equals 15 residues. The germline V gene encodes CDR1 SQVTM and CDR2 ANQGSEA. Germline trimming cut 0 bases from V and 7 bases from J; bases unmatched to any gene: 8. The CDR3 DNA reads TGCAGCGTTGAAGAGGGCGACAGGGTGAGCGGGGAGCTGTTTTTT. Translated, it gives CSVEEGDRVSGELFF.

The CDR3 DNA reads TGTGCCTGGAGTGTGGGAGGAAACTACGAGCAGTACTTC. It specifies CAWSVGGNYEQYF. The chain employs TRBV30 and TRBJ2-7; the D gene is possibly TRBD2 (6 bases). The V and J ends lost 0 bases and 3 bases respectively, with 9 bases between them. Germline-derived CDR1 and CDR2 are GTSNPN and SVGIG (reference sequence). This CDR3 is 13 amino acids long.

This chain links TRBV28 with TRBJ2-7; possible D gene TRBD2, 6 bases. Trimming removed 10 bases at V and 3 bases at J, with 10 bases between. This CDR3 comprises 11 residues. Germline V gene data show CDR1 as MDHEN and CDR2 as SYDVKM. For the CDR3, the DNA is TGTGCCACCTCCGGGGGCTACGAGCAGTACTTC. The encoded protein is CATSGGYEQYF.

J is TRBJ1-1 and V is TRBV19; D is perhaps TRBD1 (6 bases). The CDR3 covers 11 residues. Germline V gene lookup returns CDR1 LNHDA and CDR2 SQIVND (reference sequence). V was clipped by 9 bases and J by 7 bases, with 12 bases between them. The CDR3, as DNA: TGTGCCAGCCAAAGGGGGGGTGAAGCTTTCTTT. Translation gives CASQRGGEAFF.

This chain uses TRBV6-1 with TRBJ2-5, with D uncertain. Germline CDR1 MNHNS, CDR2 SASEGT. CDR3 size: 13 residues. V dropped 2 bases and J dropped 3 bases, with 7 bases sitting between them. The CDR3 coding sequence is TGTGCCAGCAGTGAATACGGAGAAGAGACCCAGTACTTC. Translating gives CASSEYGEETQYF.

The J gene is TRBJ2-1, the V gene TRBV7-2; 7 bases match TRBD2. The CDR3 is made up of 14 amino acids. V lost 5 bases and J lost 0; bases outside the gene matches: 1. Germline CDR1 reads SGHTA; CDR2 reads FQGNSA. The CDR3: CASSPGGSYNEQFF. The DNA for the CDR3 is TGTGCCAGCAGCCCGGGGGGCTCCTACAATGAGCAGTTCTTC.

This clone occurred a few times. The chain carries TRBV25-1 and TRBJ2-7, with a possible D match to TRBD1 (6 bases). Per germline, CDR1 MGHDK and CDR2 SYGVNS. CDR3 length: 10 amino acids. Deletions cut 10 bases from V and 8 bases from J, with 12 bases between. This CDR3 is CATRGSKQYF. CDR3 in DNA: TGTGCCACTAGGGGGTCTAAGCAGTACTTC.

In nucleotides, the CDR3 is TGTGCCAGCAGCTTATGGACAGGTTATGATAGCAATCAGCCCCAGCATTTT. Translated, it gives CASSLWTGYDSNQPQHF. The chain joins TRBV7-2 to TRBJ1-5; the match to TRBD1 covers 7 bases. The ends lost 2 bases at V and 0 bases at J; junction bases unmatched: 7. Germline CDR1 is SGHTA and CDR2 is FQGNSA. The CDR3 is made up of 17 amino acids.

This clone turned up a few times. The chain combines TRBV4-3 with TRBJ1-1; TRBD1 is a possible D gene (5 bases). Trimming cost V 4 bases and J 4 bases, with 16 bases left between them. The CDR3 is 15 residues long. Germline CDR1 and CDR2: LGHNA and YSLEER. The CDR3 spells CASSLGQGLGTEAFF. CDR3 nucleotide sequence: TGCGCCAGCAGCCTAGGACAAGGGCTCGGCACTGAAGCTTTCTTT.

For the CDR3, the DNA is TGTGCCAGCAGCTCGAGGGGGACTAGCGGGAGTACAGATACGCAGTATTTT. Its translation: CASSSRGTSGSTDTQYF. J is TRBJ2-3 and V is TRBV7-6; TRBD2 aligns across 14 bases. With V trimmed by 4 bases and J by 3 bases, 6 bases remained unmatched. This CDR3 comprises 17 residues. Germline V CDR1 and CDR2: SGHVS, FNYEAQ.